This TCR beta chain is from a study of low-dose radiotherapy and immunotherapy resistance in tumors (dated by TCRdb to 2021 to 2024). Regarding the study in general: Patients in Cohort 1 were given 0.5 Gy per fraction every 2 weeks, and the prescribed total PTV dose was 6.5 Gy. Aspirin 300 mg was taken orally once daily by patients for four cycles, starting on cycle 1 day 1. The translational analysis covered eight patients: three from the first dose cohort and the first five from the second dose cohort. Randomization of trial participants into treatment groups was not performed. Nivolumab was administered intravenously as a 240 mg flat dose every two weeks, and ipilimumab was administered intravenously at 1 mg/kg every six weeks. Every two weeks, patients got intravenous cyclophosphamide at 200 mg/m2, given one day ahead of each radiation and immunotherapy administration. Patients in Cohort 2 were given 1 Gy per fraction every two weeks, for a total of 13 Gy across 26 weeks.

This clonotype was recorded many times. Its antigen is still unknown. The sample holds no much larger clone one base away, and base qualities are not on file. The time point label, read with the paper, signifies: after trial treatment. The treatment or condition label for this specimen denotes: LDRT plus nivolumab, ipilimumab, low-dose cyclophosphamide and aspirin (RACIN trial). Donors were enrolled in RACIN, a single-arm phase I dose-escalation trial in which nivolumab, ipilimumab, aspirin, low-dose cyclophosphamide and low-dose radiotherapy were combined. Eligible patients had advanced, TIL-negative solid tumors. The CDR3, from cysteine to phenylalanine, totals 15 residues. Only the CDR3 region is kept as DNA, spanning 45 bases read in frame from base 1. CDR1 and CDR2 are read off the germline V gene as MRHNA and SNTAGT. For this chain, trimming is 10 bases at the V end and 9 bases at the J end, and the number of junction bases without a gene match is 12.

Sequencing relied on an Illumina HiSeq 2500. First-strand cDNA was synthesized using Superscript III and a set of TRAV- and TRBV-specific primers, so that both TCRalpha and TCRbeta chains were covered. TCRs were amplified for 20 PCR cycles with Phusion, using a constant-region primer paired with the adapter attached to the V primers. Amplification of the isolated mRNA was done with the MessageAmp II aRNA Amplification Kit, which involved a roughly 16-hour in vitro transcription at 37 degrees C. The Dynabeads mRNA DIRECT Purification Kit was used to isolate mRNA for TCR sequencing. Indexed Illumina adapters were added in a second approximately 26-cycle Phusion PCR, and the resulting products were purified with AMPure XP beads. The source study handled its data this way. Custom Perl scripts were used to pool TCR sequences that encoded the same protein, to remove out-of-frame sequences, and to calculate the abundance of each clonotype. TCR sequences supported by only a single read were excluded from analysis. Among the metrics used to describe the repertoires were Shannon entropy, Gini index, clonality, richness, and the frequency of TCRs shared between repertoires. The public sequencing data were trimmed at Q25 with fastp and processed into clonotypes with MiXCR by TCRdb, which kept only in-frame beta chains. Each record represents a unique CDR3 protein, reported with the most common genes and DNA among its rows. For this entry, the V and J calls and clone size follow TCRdb and not the study's own pipeline. The sample profile shows 65,000 to 95,000 distinct CDR3 sequences; under 20% of them were found once. Roughly 1.4% of the sample lies in the top ten.

The rearranged segments are TRBV6-4 and TRBJ2-1, and 13 junction bases match TRBD2. This clonotype originated in a male donor with prostate cancer. The input for sequencing was PBMCs, taken after low-dose radiotherapy plus immunotherapy. CDR3 sequence: CATSLGTSGIGEQFF. The DNA is as follows: TGTGCCACTTCCCTAGGGACTAGCGGGATCGGTGAGCAGTTCTTC.